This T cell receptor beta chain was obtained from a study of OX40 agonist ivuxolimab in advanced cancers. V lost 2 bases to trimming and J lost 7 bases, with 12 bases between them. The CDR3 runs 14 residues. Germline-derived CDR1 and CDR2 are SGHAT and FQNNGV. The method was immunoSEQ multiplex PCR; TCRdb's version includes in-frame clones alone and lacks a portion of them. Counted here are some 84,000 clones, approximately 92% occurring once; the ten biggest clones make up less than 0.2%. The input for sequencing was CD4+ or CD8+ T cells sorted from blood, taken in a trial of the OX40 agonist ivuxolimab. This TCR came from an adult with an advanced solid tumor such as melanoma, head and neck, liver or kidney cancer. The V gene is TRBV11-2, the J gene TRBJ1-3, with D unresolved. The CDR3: CASSLTGFQNTIYF. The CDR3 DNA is TGTGCCAGCAGCTTAACTGGTTTCCAGAACACCATATATTTT.